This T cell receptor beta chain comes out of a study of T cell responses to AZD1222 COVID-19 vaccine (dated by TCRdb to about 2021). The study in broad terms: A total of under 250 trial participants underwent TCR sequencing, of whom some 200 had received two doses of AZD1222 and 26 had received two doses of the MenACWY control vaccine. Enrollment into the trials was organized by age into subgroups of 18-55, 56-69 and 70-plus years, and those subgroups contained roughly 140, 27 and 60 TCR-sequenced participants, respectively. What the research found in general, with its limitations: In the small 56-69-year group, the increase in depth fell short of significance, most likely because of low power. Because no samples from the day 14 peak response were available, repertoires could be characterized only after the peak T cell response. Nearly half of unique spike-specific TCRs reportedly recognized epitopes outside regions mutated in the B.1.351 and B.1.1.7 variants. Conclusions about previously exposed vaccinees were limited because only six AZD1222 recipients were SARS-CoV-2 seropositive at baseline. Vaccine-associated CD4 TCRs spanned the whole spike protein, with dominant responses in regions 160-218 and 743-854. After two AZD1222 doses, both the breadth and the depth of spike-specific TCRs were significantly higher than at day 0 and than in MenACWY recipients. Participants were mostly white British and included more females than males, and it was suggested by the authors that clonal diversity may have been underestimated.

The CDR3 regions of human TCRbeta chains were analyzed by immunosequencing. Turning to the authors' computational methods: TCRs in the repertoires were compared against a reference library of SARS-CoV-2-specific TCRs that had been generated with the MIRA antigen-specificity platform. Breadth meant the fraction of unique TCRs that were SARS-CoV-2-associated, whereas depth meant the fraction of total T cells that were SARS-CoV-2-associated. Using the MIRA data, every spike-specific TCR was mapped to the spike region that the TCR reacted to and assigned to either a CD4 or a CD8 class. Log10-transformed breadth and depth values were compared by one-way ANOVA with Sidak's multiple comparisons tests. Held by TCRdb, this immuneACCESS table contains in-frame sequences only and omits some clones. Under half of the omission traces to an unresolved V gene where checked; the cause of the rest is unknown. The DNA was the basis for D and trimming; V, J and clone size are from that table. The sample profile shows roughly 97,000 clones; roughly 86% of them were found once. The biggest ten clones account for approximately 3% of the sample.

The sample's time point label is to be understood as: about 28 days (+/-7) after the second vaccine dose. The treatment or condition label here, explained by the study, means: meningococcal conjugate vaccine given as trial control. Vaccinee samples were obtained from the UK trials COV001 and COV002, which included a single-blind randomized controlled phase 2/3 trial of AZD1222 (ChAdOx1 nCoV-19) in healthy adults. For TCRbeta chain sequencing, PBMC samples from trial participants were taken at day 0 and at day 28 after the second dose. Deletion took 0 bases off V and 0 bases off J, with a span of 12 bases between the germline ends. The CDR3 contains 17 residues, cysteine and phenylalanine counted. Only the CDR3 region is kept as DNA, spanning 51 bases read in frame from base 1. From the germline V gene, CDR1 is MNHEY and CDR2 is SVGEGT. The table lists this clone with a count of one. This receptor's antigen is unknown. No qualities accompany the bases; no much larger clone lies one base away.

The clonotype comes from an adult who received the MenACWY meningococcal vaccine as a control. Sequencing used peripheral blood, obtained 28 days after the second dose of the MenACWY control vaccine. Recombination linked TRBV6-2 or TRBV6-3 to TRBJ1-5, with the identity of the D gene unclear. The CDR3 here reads CASSYSSRQYSNQPQHF. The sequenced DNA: TGTGCCAGCAGTTACTCGAGTAGACAATATAGCAATCAGCCCCAGCATTTT.